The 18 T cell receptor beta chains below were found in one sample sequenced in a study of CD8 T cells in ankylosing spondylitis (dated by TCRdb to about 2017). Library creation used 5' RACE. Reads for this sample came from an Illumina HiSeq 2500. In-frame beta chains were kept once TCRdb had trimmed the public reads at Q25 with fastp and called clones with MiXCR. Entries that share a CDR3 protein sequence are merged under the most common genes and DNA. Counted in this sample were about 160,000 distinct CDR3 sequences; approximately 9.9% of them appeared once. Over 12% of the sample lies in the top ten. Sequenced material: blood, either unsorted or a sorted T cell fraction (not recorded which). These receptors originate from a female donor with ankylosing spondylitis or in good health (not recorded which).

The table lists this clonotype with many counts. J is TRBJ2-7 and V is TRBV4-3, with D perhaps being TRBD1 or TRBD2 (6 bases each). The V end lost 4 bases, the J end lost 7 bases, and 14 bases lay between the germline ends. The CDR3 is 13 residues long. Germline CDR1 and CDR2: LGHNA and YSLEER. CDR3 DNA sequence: TGCGCCAGCAGCCGCCAAATAGGGGGGGAGCAGTACTTC. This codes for CASSRQIGGEQYF.

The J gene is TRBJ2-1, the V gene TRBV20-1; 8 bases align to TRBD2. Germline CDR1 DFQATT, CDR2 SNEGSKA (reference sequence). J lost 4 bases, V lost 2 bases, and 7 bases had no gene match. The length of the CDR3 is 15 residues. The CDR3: CSARSGTRAYNEQFF. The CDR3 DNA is TGCAGTGCTAGATCCGGGACTAGGGCATACAATGAGCAGTTCTTC.

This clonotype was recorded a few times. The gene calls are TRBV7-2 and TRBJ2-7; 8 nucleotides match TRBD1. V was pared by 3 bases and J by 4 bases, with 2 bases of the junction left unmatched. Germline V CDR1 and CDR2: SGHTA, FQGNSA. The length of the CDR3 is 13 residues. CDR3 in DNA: TGTGCCAGCAGCTTCAGGGGGCTGTACGAGCAGTACTTC. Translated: CASSFRGLYEQYF.

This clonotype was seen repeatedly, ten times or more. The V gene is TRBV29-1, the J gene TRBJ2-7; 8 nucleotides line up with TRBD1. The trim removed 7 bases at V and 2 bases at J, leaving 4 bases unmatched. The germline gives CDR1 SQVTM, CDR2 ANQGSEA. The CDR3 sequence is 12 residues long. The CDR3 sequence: CSAGTGTYEQYF. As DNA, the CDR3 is TGCAGCGCCGGGACAGGAACCTACGAGCAGTACTTC.

Here the CDR3 DNA reads TGCGCCAGCAGGGTAACTAGCTCCCATGAGCAGTTCTTC. Amino acids: CASRVTSSHEQFF. This rearrangement joins TRBV4-1 to TRBJ2-1; a possible D gene is TRBD2 (6 bases). Trimming took 6 bases from V and 8 from J, leaving 14 bases between them. Germline CDR1 and CDR2: MGHRA and YSYEKL. The CDR3 is made up of 13 amino acids.

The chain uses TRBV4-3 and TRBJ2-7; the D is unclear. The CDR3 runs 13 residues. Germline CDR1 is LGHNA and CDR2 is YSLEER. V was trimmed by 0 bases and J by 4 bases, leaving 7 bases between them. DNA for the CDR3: TGCGCCAGCAGCCAAGATGGGGATTACGAGCAGTACTTC. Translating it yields CASSQDGDYEQYF.

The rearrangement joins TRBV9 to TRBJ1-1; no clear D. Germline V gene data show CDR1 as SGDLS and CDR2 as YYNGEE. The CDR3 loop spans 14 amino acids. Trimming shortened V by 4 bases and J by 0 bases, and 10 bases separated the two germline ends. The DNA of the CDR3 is TGTGCCAGCAGCCGGAGATACATGAACACTGAAGCTTTCTTT. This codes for CASSRRYMNTEAFF.

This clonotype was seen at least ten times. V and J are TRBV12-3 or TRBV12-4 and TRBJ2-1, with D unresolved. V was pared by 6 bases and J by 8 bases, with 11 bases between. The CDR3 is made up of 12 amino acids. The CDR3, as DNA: TGTGCCAGCAGCCCTCAACTCGATGAGCAGTTCTTC. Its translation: CASSPQLDEQFF.

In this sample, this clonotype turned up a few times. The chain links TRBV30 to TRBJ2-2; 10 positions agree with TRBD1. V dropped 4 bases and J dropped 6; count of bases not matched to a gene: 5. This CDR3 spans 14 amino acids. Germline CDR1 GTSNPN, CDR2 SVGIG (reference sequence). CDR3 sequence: CAWTSGTGAGELFF. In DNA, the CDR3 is TGTGCCTGGACATCCGGGACAGGGGCCGGGGAGCTGTTTTTT.

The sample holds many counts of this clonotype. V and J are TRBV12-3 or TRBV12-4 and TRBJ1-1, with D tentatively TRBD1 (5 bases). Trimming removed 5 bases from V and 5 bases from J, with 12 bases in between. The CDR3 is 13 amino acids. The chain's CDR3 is CASSPNPGTEAFF. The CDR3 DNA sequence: TGTGCCAGCAGTCCCAATCCAGGGACTGAAGCTTTCTTT.

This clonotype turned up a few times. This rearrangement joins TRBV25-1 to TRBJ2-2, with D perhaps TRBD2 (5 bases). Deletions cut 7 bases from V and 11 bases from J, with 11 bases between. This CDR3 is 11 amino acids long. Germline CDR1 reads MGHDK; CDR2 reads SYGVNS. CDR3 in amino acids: CASKIGRELFF. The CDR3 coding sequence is TGTGCCAGCAAGATAGGGAGAGAGCTGTTTTTT.

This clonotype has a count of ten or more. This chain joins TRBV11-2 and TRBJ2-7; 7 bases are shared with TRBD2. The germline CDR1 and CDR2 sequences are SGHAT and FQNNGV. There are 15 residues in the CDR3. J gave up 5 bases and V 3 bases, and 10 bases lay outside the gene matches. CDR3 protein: CASSLDLRESDEQYF. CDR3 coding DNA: TGTGCCAGCAGCTTGGATTTGCGGGAGTCCGACGAGCAGTACTTC.

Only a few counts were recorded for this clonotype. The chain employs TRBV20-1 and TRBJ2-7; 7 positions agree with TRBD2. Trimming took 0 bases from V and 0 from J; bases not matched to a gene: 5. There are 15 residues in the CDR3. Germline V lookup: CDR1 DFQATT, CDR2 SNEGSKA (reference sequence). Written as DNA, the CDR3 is TGCAGTGCTAGAGAACTAGCGCAAAGCTCCTACGAGCAGTACTTC. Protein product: CSARELAQSSYEQYF.

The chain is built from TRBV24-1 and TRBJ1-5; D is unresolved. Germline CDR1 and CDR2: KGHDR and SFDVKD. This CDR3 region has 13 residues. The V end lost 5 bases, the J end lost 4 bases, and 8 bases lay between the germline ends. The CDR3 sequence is CATSVDPNQPQHF. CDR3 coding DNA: TGTGCCACCAGTGTAGATCCTAATCAGCCCCAGCATTTT.

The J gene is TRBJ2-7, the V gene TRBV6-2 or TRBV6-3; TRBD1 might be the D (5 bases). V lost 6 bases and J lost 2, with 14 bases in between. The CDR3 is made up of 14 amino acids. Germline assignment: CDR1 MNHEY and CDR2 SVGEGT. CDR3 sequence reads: CASSQGVGTYEQYF. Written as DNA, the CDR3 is TGTGCCAGCAGCCAAGGGGTGGGCACCTACGAGCAGTACTTC.

CDR3 sequence reads: CASSLATRPVVYEQYF. CDR3 DNA sequence: TGTGCCAGCAGCCTGGCAACTAGACCAGTCGTCTACGAGCAGTACTTC. This sequence joins TRBV16 and TRBJ2-7; D might be TRBD2 (5 bases). CDR1 and CDR2 from the germline V gene are KGHSY and FQNENV. CDR3 length equals 16 residues. Trimming removed 4 bases from V and 3 bases from J, with 19 bases in between.

CDR3 sequence (DNA): TGCGCCAGCAGCCAAGGGGACAGTTACACTGAAGCTTTCTTT. Translating it yields CASSQGDSYTEAFF. V is TRBV4-3 and J is TRBJ1-1; TRBD1 aligns across 7 bases. Trimming at V came to 1 base and at J to 3 bases, leaving 2 bases not matched to a gene. This CDR3 has 14 residues. CDR1 is LGHNA, CDR2 YSLEER, per germline.

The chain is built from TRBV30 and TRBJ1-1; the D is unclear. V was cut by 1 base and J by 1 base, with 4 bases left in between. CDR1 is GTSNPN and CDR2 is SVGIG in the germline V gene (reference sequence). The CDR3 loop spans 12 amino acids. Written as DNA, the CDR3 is TGTGCCTGGAGTGGGGCGAACACTGAAGCTTTCTTT. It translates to CAWSGANTEAFF. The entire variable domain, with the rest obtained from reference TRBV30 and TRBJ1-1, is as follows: SQTIHQWPATLVQPVGSPLSLECTVEGTSNPNLYWYRQAAGRGLQLLFYSVGIGQISSEVPQNLSASRPQDRQFILSSKKLLLSDSGFYLCAWSGANTEAFFGQGTRLTVV.